The TCR beta chain described here comes from a study of identical twins. TCRdb recomputed calls from the 5' RACE reads with MiXCR, one row per CDR3 protein. The sample holds approximately 700,000 distinct CDR3 sequences, 6.1% seen once. Deletions cut 0 bases from V and 1 base from J, with 11 bases between. Germline V CDR1 and CDR2: SGHKS, YYEKEE (reference sequence). The CDR3 loop spans 16 amino acids. This clonotype was seen a handful of times. This clonotype was obtained from a man between 18 and 29 years old in good health. The chain uses TRBV5-5 and TRBJ1-5; no clear D gene. Material for sequencing was naive T cells sorted from blood. As DNA, the CDR3 is TGTGCCAGCAGCTTGGGGGCCCTCATGAGCAATCAGCCCCAGCATTTT. Translated, it gives CASSLGALMSNQPQHF.